This TCR beta chain was profiled in a study of T-cell memory formation after mild COVID-19. Study-wide points: Prior to infection, memory already included some responding clones, suggesting cross-reactive memory joined.

TCRdb reanalysed the 5' RACE reads using MiXCR and keeps one entry per CDR3 protein. The sample consists of approximately 210,000 distinct CDR3 sequences, under 30% of them appearing once. As for this clonotype: What it binds is unknown.

This receptor was taken from an adult woman who had mild COVID-19 (a few samples of this study predate the infection). Cell type and time point are not known. Sequences were obtained from PBMCs or a T cell subset sorted from them (not recorded which).

This CDR3 is CASSLGAGASNYGYTF. The CDR3 DNA sequence: TGTGCCAGCAGCTTAGGGGCAGGGGCCTCTAACTATGGCTACACCTTC. The chain joins TRBV7-2 to TRBJ1-2, with D possibly TRBD1 on 6 matching bases. Trimming shortened V by 1 base and J by 0 bases, and 12 bases separated the two germline ends. CDR1 is SGHTA, CDR2 FQGNSA, per germline. The length of the CDR3 is 16 residues.